The entry that follows covers one TCR beta chain sequence. What it recognizes is unknown. The sample belongs to a study of T cell repertoires in cytomegalovirus infection. Study findings and constraints: Within the response measured ex vivo, HLA-C-restricted CMV-specific TCR beta clonotypes were dominant.

Using its own MiXCR run on the reads, TCRdb lists one record per CDR3 protein. The sample yields roughly 600,000 distinct CDR3 sequences, 20% to 25% seen once. The CDR3 is 15 amino acids. Trimming cost V 0 bases and J 0 bases, with 8 bases left between them. Germline-derived CDR1 and CDR2 are SGHNT and YYREEE (reference sequence). The sequencing sample was made of CD8+ T cells from PBMCs. The TCR sequence derives from a human donor in good health (CMV status not recorded). Some clones in this sample may be carry-over from other donors' samples. The chain has TRBV5-4 and TRBJ2-3; a weak D match, TRBD1 (5 bases). The CDR3 region is CASSLETVSTDTQYF. The CDR3 DNA is TGTGCCAGCAGCTTGGAGACAGTGAGCACAGATACGCAGTATTTT.